This T cell receptor beta chain stems from a study of T cell responses to AZD1222 COVID-19 vaccine. Study in general: Second-dose groups at about 4 or about 12 weeks were pooled.

Concerning this clone: Its specificity is not known.

Trimming at V came to 5 bases and at J to 3 bases, leaving 13 bases not matched to a gene. The CDR3 consists of 16 residues. Germline assignment: CDR1 SGHAT and CDR2 FQDESV (reference sequence). General study results and limits: After the peak T cell response, and only then, were repertoires sampled. Spike-specific TCR breadth and depth grew following two AZD1222 doses. Donors were chiefly white British, with a greater number of females, and clonal diversity was perhaps underestimated.

The data were produced by immunoSEQ multiplex PCR, yet TCRdb's version contains in-frame clones alone and is incomplete. The table has 120,000 to 150,000 clones, around 90% seen once; the top ten hold under 3.5%. The starting material was peripheral blood, obtained on day 0 of AZD1222 vaccination. The chain uses TRBV11-1 and TRBJ2-7, with 7 bases identical to TRBD2. This sequence was found in an adult in good health. The CDR3 here is CASSPGRGPPGYEQYF. The DNA for the CDR3 is TGTGCCAGCAGCCCGGGGAGGGGCCCGCCGGGCTACGAGCAGTACTTC.